The present entry profiles one TCR beta chain with its context. The record originates from a study of blood T cell repertoires in COVID-19. Sequencing used immunoSEQ multiplex PCR; TCRdb keeps in-frame clones, though not all of them. The table lists some 170,000 clones, roughly 84% of them singletons. The source material was peripheral blood. The TCR was taken from an elderly woman with active or convalescent COVID-19.

This chain's CDR3 is CASSSGQGPSYEQYF. In DNA form, the CDR3 reads TGTGCCAGCAGTTCGGGACAGGGACCCTCCTACGAGCAGTACTTC. The chain uses TRBV5-8 and TRBJ2-7; 9 nucleotides align to TRBD1. Germline V gene lookup returns CDR1 SGHTS and CDR2 YDEGEE. The CDR3 extends over 15 amino acids. Germline trimming cut 5 bases from V and 0 bases from J; bases unmatched to any gene: 6.